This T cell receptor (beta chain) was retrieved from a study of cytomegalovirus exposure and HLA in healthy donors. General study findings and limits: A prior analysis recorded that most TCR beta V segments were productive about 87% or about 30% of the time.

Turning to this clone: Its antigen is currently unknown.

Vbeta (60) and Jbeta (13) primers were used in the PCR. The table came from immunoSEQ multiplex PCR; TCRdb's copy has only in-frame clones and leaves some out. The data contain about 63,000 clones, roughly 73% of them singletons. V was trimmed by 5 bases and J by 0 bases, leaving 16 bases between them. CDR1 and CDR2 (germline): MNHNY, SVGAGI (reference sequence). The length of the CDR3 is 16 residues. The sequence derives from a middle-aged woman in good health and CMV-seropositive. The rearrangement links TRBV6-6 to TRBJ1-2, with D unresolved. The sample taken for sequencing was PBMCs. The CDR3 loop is CASSGDAALANYGYTF. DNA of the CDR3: TGTGCCAGCAGTGGAGACGCAGCGTTAGCTAACTATGGCTACACCTTC.